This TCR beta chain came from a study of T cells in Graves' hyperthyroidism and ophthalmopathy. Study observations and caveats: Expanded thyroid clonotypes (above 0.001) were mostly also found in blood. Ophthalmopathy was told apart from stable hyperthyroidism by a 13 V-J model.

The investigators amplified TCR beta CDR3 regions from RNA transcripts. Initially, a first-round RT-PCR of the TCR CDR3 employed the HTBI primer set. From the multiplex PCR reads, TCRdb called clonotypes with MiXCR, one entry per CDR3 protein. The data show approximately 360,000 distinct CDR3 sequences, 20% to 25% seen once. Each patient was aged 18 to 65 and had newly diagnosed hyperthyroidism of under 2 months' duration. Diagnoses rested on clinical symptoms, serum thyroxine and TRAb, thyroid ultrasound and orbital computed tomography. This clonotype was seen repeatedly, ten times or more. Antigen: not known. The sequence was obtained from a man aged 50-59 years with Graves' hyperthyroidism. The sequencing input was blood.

The CDR3, as DNA: TGTGCCAGCAGCATTTTAATCAGGGGCATGACAGATACGCAGTATTTT. Protein sequence: CASSILIRGMTDTQYF. V is TRBV11-3 and J is TRBJ2-3; tentatively, D is TRBD1 (6 bases). This CDR3 contains 16 residues. Germline V gene data show CDR1 as SGHNT and CDR2 as YENEEA. Deletions cut 5 bases from V and 3 bases from J, with 18 bases between.